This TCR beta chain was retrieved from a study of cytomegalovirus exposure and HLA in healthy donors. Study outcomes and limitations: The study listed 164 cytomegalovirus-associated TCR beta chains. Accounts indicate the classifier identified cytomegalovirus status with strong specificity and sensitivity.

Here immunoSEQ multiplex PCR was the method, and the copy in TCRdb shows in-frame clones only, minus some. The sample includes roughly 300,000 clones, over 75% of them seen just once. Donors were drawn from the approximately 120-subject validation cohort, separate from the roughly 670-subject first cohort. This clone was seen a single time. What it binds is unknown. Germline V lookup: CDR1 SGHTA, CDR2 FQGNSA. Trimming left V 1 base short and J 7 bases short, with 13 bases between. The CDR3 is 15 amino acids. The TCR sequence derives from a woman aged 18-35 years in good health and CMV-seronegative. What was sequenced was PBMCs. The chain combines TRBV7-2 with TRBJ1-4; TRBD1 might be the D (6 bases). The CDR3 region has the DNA TGTGCCAGCAGCTTAGGAGGGGGAGAGGGTGAAAAACTGTTTTTT. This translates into CASSLGGGEGEKLFF.